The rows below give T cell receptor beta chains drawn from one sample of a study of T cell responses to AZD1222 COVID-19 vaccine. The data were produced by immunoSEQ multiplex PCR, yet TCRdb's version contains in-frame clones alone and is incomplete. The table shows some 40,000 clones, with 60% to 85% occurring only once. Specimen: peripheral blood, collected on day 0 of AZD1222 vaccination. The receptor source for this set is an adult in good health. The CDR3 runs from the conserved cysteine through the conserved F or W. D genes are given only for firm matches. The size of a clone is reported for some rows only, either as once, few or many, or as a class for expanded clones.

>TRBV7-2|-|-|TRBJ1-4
CASSLDTTSTEKLFF
TGTGCCAGCAGCTTAGACACCACCAGCACCGAAAAACTGTTTTTT
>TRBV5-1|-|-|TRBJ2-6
CASSPRQAMVSLGANVLTF
TGCGCCAGCAGCCCCCGACAGGCGATGGTTAGTTTGGGGGCCAACGTCCTGACTTTC
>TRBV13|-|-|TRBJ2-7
CASSLGQGPYEQYF
TGTGCCAGCAGCTTAGGGCAGGGGCCCTACGAGCAGTACTTC
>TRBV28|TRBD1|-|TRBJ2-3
CASRTGVFSTDTQYF
TGTGCCAGCAGGACAGGGGTATTTAGCACAGATACGCAGTATTTT
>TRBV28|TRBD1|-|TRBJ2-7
CASSFPGQGAHYEQYF
TGTGCCAGCAGTTTCCCTGGACAGGGGGCCCACTACGAGCAGTACTTC
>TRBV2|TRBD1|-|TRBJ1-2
CASRPGQGRGYTF
TGTGCCAGCAGACCGGGACAGGGACGCGGCTACACCTTC
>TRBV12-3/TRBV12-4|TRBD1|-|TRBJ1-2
CASREGANYGYTF
TGTGCCAGCAGGGAGGGGGCCAACTATGGCTACACCTTC
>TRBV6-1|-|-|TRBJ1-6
CASSDKPNSPLHF
TGTGCCAGCAGTGATAAGCCTAATTCACCCCTCCACTTT
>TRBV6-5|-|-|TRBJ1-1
CASRDRNTEAFF
TGTGCCAGCAGGGACAGGAACACTGAAGCTTTCTTT
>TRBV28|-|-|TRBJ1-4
CASSPKGGGNEKLFF
TGTGCCAGCAGTCCCAAAGGGGGAGGTAATGAAAAACTGTTTTTT
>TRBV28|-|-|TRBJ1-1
CASSLGGLVTEAFF
TGTGCCAGCAGTTTAGGGGGGCTGGTGACTGAAGCTTTCTTT
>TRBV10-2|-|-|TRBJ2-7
CASSGGAYEQYF
TGCGCCAGCAGTGGGGGTGCCTACGAGCAGTACTTC
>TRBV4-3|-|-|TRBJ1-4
CASSQRVGTDGEKLFF
TGCGCCAGCAGCCAAAGGGTGGGGACGGACGGTGAAAAACTGTTTTTT
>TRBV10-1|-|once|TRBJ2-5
CASSELREQETQYF
TGCGCCAGCAGTGAACTAAGGGAGCAAGAGACCCAGTACTTC
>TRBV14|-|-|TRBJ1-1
CASSLTVNTEAFF
TGTGCCAGCAGCCTGACAGTGAACACTGAAGCTTTCTTT
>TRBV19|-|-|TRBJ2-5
CASSIGQAFGETQYF
TGTGCCAGTAGTATCGGGCAGGCCTTCGGGGAGACCCAGTACTTC
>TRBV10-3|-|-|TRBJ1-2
CAISAGTYYGYTF
TGTGCCATCAGTGCTGGGACATACTATGGCTACACCTTC
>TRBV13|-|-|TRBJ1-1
CASSRWGNTEAFF
TGTGCCAGCAGCCGTTGGGGGAACACTGAAGCTTTCTTT
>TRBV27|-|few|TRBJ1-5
CASSFRRGNQPQHF
TGTGCCAGCAGTTTTCGGAGAGGCAATCAGCCCCAGCATTTT
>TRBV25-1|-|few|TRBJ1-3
CASRRGNTIYF
TGTGCCAGCAGACGCGGAAACACCATATATTTT
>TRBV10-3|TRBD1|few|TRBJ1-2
CAISGQGAGYTF
TGTGCCATCAGCGGACAGGGGGCTGGCTACACCTTC
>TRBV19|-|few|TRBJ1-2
CASSPYRDADGYTF
TGTGCCAGTAGCCCATACCGGGACGCGGATGGCTACACCTTC
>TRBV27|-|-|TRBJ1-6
CASRRSTNSYNSPLHF
TGTGCCAGCAGGAGGTCCACTAACTCCTATAATTCACCCCTCCACTTT
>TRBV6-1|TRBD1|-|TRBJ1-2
CASSEPGQRYGYTF
TGTGCCAGCAGTGAACCGGGACAGAGGTATGGCTACACCTTC
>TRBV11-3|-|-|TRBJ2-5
CASSASGQKGTQYF
TGTGCCAGCAGCGCCTCGGGACAAAAGGGGACCCAGTACTTC
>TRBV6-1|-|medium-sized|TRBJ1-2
CASSEAEFGYTF
TGTGCCAGCAGTGAGGCTGAGTTTGGCTACACCTTC
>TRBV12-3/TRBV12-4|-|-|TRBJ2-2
CASSSGGRELFF
TGTGCCAGCAGTTCGGGGGGCCGGGAGCTGTTTTTT
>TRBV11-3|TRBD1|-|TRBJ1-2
CASSSPRQGGYGYTF
TGTGCCAGCAGCTCGCCCCGACAGGGGGGCTATGGCTACACCTTC
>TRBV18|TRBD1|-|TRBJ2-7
CASSGLGGSEQYF
TGTGCCAGCTCCGGGCTAGGGGGCTCCGAGCAGTACTTC
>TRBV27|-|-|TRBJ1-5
CASSRGSNQPQHF
TGTGCCAGCAGCAGAGGGAGCAATCAGCCCCAGCATTTT
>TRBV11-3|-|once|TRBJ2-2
CASSPARGLGDTGELFF
TGTGCCAGCAGCCCGGCGAGGGGTCTTGGGGACACCGGGGAGCTGTTTTTT
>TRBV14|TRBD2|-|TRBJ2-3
CASSLRLADTDTQYF
TGTGCCAGCAGCCTACGACTAGCGGACACAGATACGCAGTATTTT
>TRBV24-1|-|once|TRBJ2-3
CATSGFTGTDTQYF
TGTGCCACCAGTGGTTTTACAGGCACAGATACGCAGTATTTT
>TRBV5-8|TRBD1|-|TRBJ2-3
CASSRGQNTDTQYF
TGTGCCAGCAGCCGGGGACAGAACACAGATACGCAGTATTTT
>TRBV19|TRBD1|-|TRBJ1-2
CASTSDRVSGYTF
TGTGCCAGTACCTCGGACAGGGTGTCTGGCTACACCTTC
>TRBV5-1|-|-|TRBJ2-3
CASSLSGMSTQYF
TGCGCCAGCAGCTTGAGCGGAATGAGTACGCAGTATTTT
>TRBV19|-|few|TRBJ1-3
CASSSFGDISGNTIYF
TGTGCCAGTAGTTCCTTCGGGGATATCTCTGGAAACACCATATATTTT
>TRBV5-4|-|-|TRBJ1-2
CASSLAGLGHFYGYTF
TGTGCCAGCAGCTTGGCCGGTTTGGGACATTTCTATGGCTACACCTTC
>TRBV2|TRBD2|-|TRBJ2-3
CASSIGLAGGEDTQYF
TGTGCCAGCAGTATCGGACTAGCGGGGGGCGAAGATACGCAGTATTTT
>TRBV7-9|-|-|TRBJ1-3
CASSLSQDGIARNTIYF
TGTGCCAGCAGCTTAAGTCAGGACGGGATAGCGAGAAACACCATATATTTT
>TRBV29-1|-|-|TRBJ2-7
CSGGDGYEQYF
TGCAGCGGGGGGGACGGTTACGAGCAGTACTTC
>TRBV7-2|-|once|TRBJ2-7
CASSFGQNEGEQYF
TGTGCCAGCAGCTTTGGACAGAATGAAGGCGAGCAGTACTTC
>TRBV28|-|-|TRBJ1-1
CASSPLALGNTEAFF
TGTGCCAGCAGCCCCTTGGCGCTCGGGAACACTGAAGCTTTCTTT
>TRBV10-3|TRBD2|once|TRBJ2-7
CAISVQRGLAYEQYF
TGTGCCATCAGTGTACAGCGGGGTTTAGCCTACGAGCAGTACTTC
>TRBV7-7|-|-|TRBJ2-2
CASSLERGIGELFF
TGTGCCAGCAGCTTAGAGAGGGGGATCGGGGAGCTGTTTTTT
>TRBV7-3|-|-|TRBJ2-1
CASSLGPSSNEQFF
TGTGCCAGCAGCTTGGGCCCTTCCAGTAATGAGCAGTTCTTC
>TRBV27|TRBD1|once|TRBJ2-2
CASSLDRVPTTGELFF
TGTGCCAGCAGTTTGGACAGGGTCCCCACCACCGGGGAGCTGTTTTTT